The clone carrying this T cell receptor (beta chain) was picked up many times. The entry originates in a study of T-cell memory formation after mild COVID-19. Study-wide context: The TCR clusters were mostly specific to one donor.

V lost 3 bases, J lost 4 bases, and 9 bases lay in between. The CDR3 extends over 13 amino acids. TCRdb recomputed calls from the 5' RACE reads with MiXCR, one row per CDR3 protein. This sample carries about 310,000 distinct CDR3 sequences, 15% to 20% of them seen once, and the ten largest clones take around a fifth. Material for sequencing was PBMCs or a T cell subset sorted from them (not recorded which). This clonotype originated in a man aged 18 to 29 who had mild COVID-19 (a few samples of this study predate the infection). Cell type and time point are not known. The rearrangement uses TRBV12-3 or TRBV12-4 and TRBJ1-2; tentative D call: TRBD1 (6 bases). The CDR3 here is CASSFGGTYGYTF. CDR3 DNA: TGTGCCAGCAGTTTTGGGGGCACCTATGGCTACACCTTC.